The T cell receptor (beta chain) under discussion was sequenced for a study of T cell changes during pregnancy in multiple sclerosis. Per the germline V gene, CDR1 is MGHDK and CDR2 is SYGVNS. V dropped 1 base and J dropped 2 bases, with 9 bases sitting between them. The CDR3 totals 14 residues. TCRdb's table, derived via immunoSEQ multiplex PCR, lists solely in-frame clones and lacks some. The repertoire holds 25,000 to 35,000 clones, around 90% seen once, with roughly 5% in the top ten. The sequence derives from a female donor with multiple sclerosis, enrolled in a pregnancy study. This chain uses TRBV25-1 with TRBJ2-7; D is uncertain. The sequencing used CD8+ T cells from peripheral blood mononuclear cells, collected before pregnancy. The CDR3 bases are TGTGCCAGCAGTGAATTTCAGTTCCCCTACGAGCAGTACTTC. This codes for CASSEFQFPYEQYF.